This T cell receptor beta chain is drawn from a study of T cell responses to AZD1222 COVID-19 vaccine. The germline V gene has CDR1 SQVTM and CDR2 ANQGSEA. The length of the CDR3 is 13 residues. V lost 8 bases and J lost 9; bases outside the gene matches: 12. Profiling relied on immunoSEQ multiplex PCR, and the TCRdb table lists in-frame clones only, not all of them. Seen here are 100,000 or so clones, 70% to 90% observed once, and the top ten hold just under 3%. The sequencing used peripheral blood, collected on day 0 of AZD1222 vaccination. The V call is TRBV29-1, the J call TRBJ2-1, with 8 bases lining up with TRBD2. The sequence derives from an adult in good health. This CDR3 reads CSPTQTSEGEQFF. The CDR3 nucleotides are TGCAGCCCCACGCAGACTAGCGAAGGTGAGCAGTTCTTC.